This record looks at one T cell receptor beta chain sequence and its context. These data belong to a study of blood T cell repertoires in COVID-19. Here immunoSEQ multiplex PCR was the method, and the copy in TCRdb shows in-frame clones only, minus some. The sample contains approximately 280,000 clones, 70% to 90% of which appear only once. Trimming cost V 4 bases and J 1 base, with 11 bases left between them. Germline-derived CDR1 and CDR2 are GTSNPN and SVGIG (reference sequence). The length of the CDR3 is 13 residues. The clonotype originates from a woman aged 70-85 years with acute or convalescent COVID-19. V and J are TRBV30 and TRBJ2-7; maybe TRBD1 (5 bases). Sequencing was done on a sample of peripheral blood. DNA of the CDR3: TGTGCCTGGAAGGGGCCCCCGTCCTACGAGCAGTACTTC. It specifies CAWKGPPSYEQYF.